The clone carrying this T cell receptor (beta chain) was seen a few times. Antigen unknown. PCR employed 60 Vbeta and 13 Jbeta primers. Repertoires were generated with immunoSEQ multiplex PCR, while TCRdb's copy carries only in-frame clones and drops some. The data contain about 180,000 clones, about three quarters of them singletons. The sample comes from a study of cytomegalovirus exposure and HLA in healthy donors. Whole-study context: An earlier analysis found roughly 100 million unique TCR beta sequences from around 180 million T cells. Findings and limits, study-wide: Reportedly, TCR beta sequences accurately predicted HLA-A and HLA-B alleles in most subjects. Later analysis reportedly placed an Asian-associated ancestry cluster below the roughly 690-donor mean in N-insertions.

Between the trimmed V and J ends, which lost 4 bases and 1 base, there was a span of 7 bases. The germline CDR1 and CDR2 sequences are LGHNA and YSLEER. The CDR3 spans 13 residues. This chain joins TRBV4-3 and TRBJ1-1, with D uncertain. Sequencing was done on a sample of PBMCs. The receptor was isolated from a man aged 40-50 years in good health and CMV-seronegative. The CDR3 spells CASSLQENTEAFF. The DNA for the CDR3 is TGCGCCAGCAGCCTCCAGGAGAACACTGAAGCTTTCTTT.